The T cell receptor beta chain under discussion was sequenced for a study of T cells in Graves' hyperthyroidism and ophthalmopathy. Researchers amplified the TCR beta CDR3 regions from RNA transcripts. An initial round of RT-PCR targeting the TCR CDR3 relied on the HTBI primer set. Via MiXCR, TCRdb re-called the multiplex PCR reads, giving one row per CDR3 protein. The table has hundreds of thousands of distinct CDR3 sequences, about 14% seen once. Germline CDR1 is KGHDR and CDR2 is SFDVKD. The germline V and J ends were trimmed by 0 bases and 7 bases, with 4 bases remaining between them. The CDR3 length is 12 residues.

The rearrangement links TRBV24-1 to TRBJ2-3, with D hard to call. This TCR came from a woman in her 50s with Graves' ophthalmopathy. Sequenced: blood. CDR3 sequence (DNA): TGTGCCACCAGTGATTTGACATATACGCAGTATTTT. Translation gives CATSDLTYTQYF.